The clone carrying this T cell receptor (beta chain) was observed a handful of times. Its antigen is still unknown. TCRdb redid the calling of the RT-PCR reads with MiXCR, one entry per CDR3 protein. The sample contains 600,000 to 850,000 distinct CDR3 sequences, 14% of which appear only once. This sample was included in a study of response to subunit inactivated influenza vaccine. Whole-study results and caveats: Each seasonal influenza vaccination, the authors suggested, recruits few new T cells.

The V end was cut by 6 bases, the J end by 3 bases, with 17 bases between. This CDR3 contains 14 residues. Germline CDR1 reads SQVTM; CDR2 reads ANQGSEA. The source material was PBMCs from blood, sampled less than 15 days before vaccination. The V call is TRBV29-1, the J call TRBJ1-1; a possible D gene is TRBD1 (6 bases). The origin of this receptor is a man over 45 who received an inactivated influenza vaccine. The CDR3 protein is CSVLDRSWDTEAFF. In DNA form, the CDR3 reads TGCAGCGTCCTAGACAGGAGCTGGGACACTGAAGCTTTCTTT.